These T cell receptor beta chains were read from a single sample in a study of T-cell memory formation after mild COVID-19. TCRdb processed the 5' RACE reads anew with MiXCR; each CDR3 protein has one entry. The table records 200,000 or so distinct CDR3 sequences, about a sixth of them present only once. Sequencing input: PBMCs or a T cell subset sorted from them (not recorded which). These TCRs come from an adult woman who had mild COVID-19 (a few samples of this study predate the infection). Cell type and time point are not known. CDR3s include the opening cysteine and the closing phenylalanine or tryptophan. D genes are given only for firm matches. The size of a clone is reported for some rows only, either as once, few or many, or as a class for expanded clones.

>few|TRBJ1-5|NA|TRBV30
TGTGCCTGGAGTGTAGGGACGGATTATCAGCCCCAGCATTTT
CAWSVGTDYQPQHF
>NA|TRBJ2-7|TRBD2|TRBV9
TGTGCCAGCAGCGTAGGGCTAGCGGGAGACGAGCAGTACTTC
CASSVGLAGDEQYF
>NA|TRBJ1-2|NA|TRBV20-1
TGCAGTGCTAGAGGGGCCAGAGAGAATTTGGGTGGCTACACCTTC
CSARGARENLGGYTF
>NA|TRBJ2-4|NA|TRBV5-6
TGTGCCAGCAGCTTGCAGCTAGCCAAAAACATTCAGTACTTC
CASSLQLAKNIQYF
>NA|TRBJ1-2|NA|TRBV24-1
TGTGCCACCAGTGATCCACAGGGTTCGATGCAGGGGTATGGCTACACCTTC
CATSDPQGSMQGYGYTF
>few|TRBJ2-3|TRBD2|TRBV6-2/TRBV6-3
TGTGCCAGCAGAAATAGCGGGATTAGCACAGATACGCAGTATTTT
CASRNSGISTDTQYF
>NA|TRBJ2-1|TRBD1|TRBV12-5
TGTGCTAGTGGTTTATTGGGACAGTCCCCGTACAATGAGCAGTTCTTC
CASGLLGQSPYNEQFF
>few|TRBJ2-3|NA|TRBV27
TGTGCCAGCAGTTTGAGTTCCACCTCAGATACGCAGTATTTT
CASSLSSTSDTQYF
>many|TRBJ2-2|NA|TRBV29-1
TGCAGCGCCACCCCCGGGACCCACACCGGGGAGCTGTTTTTT
CSATPGTHTGELFF
>NA|TRBJ2-7|TRBD1|TRBV11-2
TGTGCCAGCAGCTTCCCCGTTTCGGGACAGGGTGTGGGATACGAGCAGTACTTC
CASSFPVSGQGVGYEQYF
>few|TRBJ2-7|TRBD2|TRBV7-2
TGTGCCAGCAGCCGAGTTGGCGGGAGGAATAACGAGCAGTACTTC
CASSRVGGRNNEQYF
>many|TRBJ1-2|NA|TRBV29-1
TGCAGCGTTCAGGGTTATGGAACTAACTATGGCTACACCTTC
CSVQGYGTNYGYTF
>NA|TRBJ2-7|TRBD1|TRBV9
TGTGCCAGCAGCTCACCCTCCGGGACAGGGGGCGGCGAGCAGTACTTC
CASSSPSGTGGGEQYF
>few|TRBJ2-1|TRBD2|TRBV7-3
TGTGCCAGCAGCTCGATTCCGACTAGCGGGAGGGACAATGAGCAGTTCTTC
CASSSIPTSGRDNEQFF
>NA|TRBJ1-1|TRBD1|TRBV6-5
TGTGCCAGCAGTCAAGACAGGGGGTCTACTGAAGCTTTCTTT
CASSQDRGSTEAFF
>NA|TRBJ2-5|TRBD2|TRBV7-6
TGTGCCAGCAGCCCCGTCAGGACTAGGGTGCACTTC
CASSPVRTRVHF
>few|TRBJ2-2|NA|TRBV20-1
TGCAGTGCTAGGGGTGGCGTCCTCGGGGAGCTGTTTTTT
CSARGGVLGELFF
>many|TRBJ1-1|NA|TRBV6-2/TRBV6-3
TGTGCCAGCAGTTTGGCAGGGGCCACTGAAGCTTTCTTT
CASSLAGATEAFF
>few|TRBJ2-7|NA|TRBV5-1
TGCGCCAGCAGCCTTGGTCAGGTCGGATCCTACGAGCAGTACTTC
CASSLGQVGSYEQYF
>few|TRBJ2-1|TRBD2|TRBV4-1
TGCGCCAGCAGCCCCCATTTTAGCGGGGGGGCTTGGGAGCAGTTCTTC
CASSPHFSGGAWEQFF
>NA|TRBJ2-1|NA|TRBV12-3/TRBV12-4
TGTGCCAGCAGTTACCACGGGAATCCCAATGAGCAGTTCTTC
CASSYHGNPNEQFF
>NA|TRBJ1-2|NA|TRBV12-3/TRBV12-4
TGTGCCAGCAGTGATCGGAGAACTAACTATGGCTACACCTTC
CASSDRRTNYGYTF
>NA|TRBJ2-1|NA|TRBV11-3
TGTGCCAGCAGCCTTCCCGGTGAGGAATACAATGAGCAGTTCTTC
CASSLPGEEYNEQFF
>many|TRBJ2-3|TRBD2|TRBV11-2
TGTGCCAGCAGCTTATTAGCGGGGGGTCGAGATACGCAGTATTTT
CASSLLAGGRDTQYF
>NA|TRBJ1-2|NA|TRBV4-1
TGCGCCAGCAGCCAACGCCCCCAAGGCAGGGGCATTGACTATGGCTACACCTTC
CASSQRPQGRGIDYGYTF
>once|TRBJ1-2|NA|TRBV4-3
TGCGCCAGCAGCCAAGGATCAGCGGGGGATGGCTACCCCTTC
CASSQGSAGDGYPF
>many|TRBJ2-3|NA|TRBV19
TGTGCCAGTAGTAGGGGATTGGCAGATACGCAGTATTTT
CASSRGLADTQYF
>few|TRBJ1-5|NA|TRBV7-2
TGTGCCAGCAGCTTGGGATGGGGGCCCCAGCATTTT
CASSLGWGPQHF
>NA|TRBJ2-3|TRBD2|TRBV30
TGTGCCTGGAGACTAGCGGGAGGGGTAGTCACAGATACGCAGTATTTT
CAWRLAGGVVTDTQYF
>many|TRBJ2-7|NA|TRBV29-1
TGCAGCGTGGCGGATTTCGAGCAGTACTTC
CSVADFEQYF
>NA|TRBJ2-2|TRBD1|TRBV5-1
TGCGCCAGCAGCTTGGAGGGGGCGGTCTACACCGGGGAGCTGTTTTTT
CASSLEGAVYTGELFF
>NA|TRBJ1-1|NA|TRBV6-5
TGTGCCAGTGGGTCGGGGATGAACACTGAAGCTTTCTTT
CASGSGMNTEAFF
>few|TRBJ1-4|NA|TRBV4-3
TGCGCCAGCAGCCAAGATAGGGGGAGGGCTAATGAAAAACTGTTTTTT
CASSQDRGRANEKLFF
>NA|TRBJ2-5|NA|TRBV3-1
TGTGCCAGCAGCCAAGTCTCTAGTGGGGAGACCCAGTACTTC
CASSQVSSGETQYF
>NA|TRBJ2-5|NA|TRBV30
TGTGCCTGGAGTGTAAAGGCGGGGGAGACCCAGTACTTC
CAWSVKAGETQYF
>NA|TRBJ1-2|NA|TRBV7-2
TGTGCCAGCAGCCCGCCTGGATATGGCTACACCTTC
CASSPPGYGYTF
>NA|TRBJ1-2|NA|TRBV29-1
TGCAGCGTTGAACATAACTATGGCTACACCTTC
CSVEHNYGYTF
>NA|TRBJ2-1|TRBD1|TRBV25-1
TGTGCCAGCAGTGGTACAGGGGGCAATGAGCAGTTCTTC
CASSGTGGNEQFF
>NA|TRBJ2-3|TRBD2|TRBV5-6
TGTGCCAGCAGCTTCGGGCTAGCGGGGGGGCCGAGCACAGATACGCAGTATTTT
CASSFGLAGGPSTDTQYF
>NA|TRBJ1-6|NA|TRBV7-2
TGTGCCAGCAGCAGGACGGTGGATTCACCCCTCCACTTT
CASSRTVDSPLHF
>many|TRBJ2-7|TRBD1|TRBV7-9
TGTGCCAGCTCTGGGACAGGCTACGAGCAGTACTTC
CASSGTGYEQYF
>NA|TRBJ2-5|NA|TRBV7-2
TGTGCCAGCAGCTCTACCAGGGCGGGAGAGACCCAGTACTTC
CASSSTRAGETQYF
>NA|TRBJ2-2|NA|TRBV2
TGTGCCAGCAGTCGGGAGGGCGGGACAGTCACCGGGGAGCTGTTTTTT
CASSREGGTVTGELFF
>NA|TRBJ1-6|NA|TRBV20-1
TGCAGTGCTATAAGGGACATCAATTCACCCCTCCACTTT
CSAIRDINSPLHF
>few|TRBJ1-5|NA|TRBV2
TGTGCCAGCACCCGACAGTTCAGTCAGCCCCAGCATTTT
CASTRQFSQPQHF